The source of this T cell receptor beta chain is a study of CXCR3-negative and CXCR3-positive naive CD8 T cells. Study outcomes and limitations: Memory CD8+ cells showed much lower diversity, while both naive subsets displayed comparably high diversity. The level of CXCR3 expression partially decreased after cryopreservation; the majority of assays used fresh PBMCs.

All TRB cDNA libraries came from 5' RACE performed with UMI labels. TCRdb re-called the 5' RACE reads and catalogs CDR3 proteins one per entry, DNA excluded. The sample holds about 46,000 distinct CDR3 sequences. A word on this clonotype: Its antigen is as yet unknown.

Sequenced input: naive CXCR3- CD8+ T cells from blood. The subset denotes: CD45RO-CCR7+CD27+CD95- naive CD8+ T cells lacking CXCR3 (TNR3-). This receptor was obtained from a human donor in good health. Some clones in this sample may be carry-over from other donors' samples.

The CDR3 here is CASSGRGPGYTF. The chain combines TRBV12-3 or TRBV12-4 with TRBJ1-2; there is no DNA to check the TCRdb D call of TRBD1. The CDR3 has 12 residues.